Here is one TCR beta chain with its context. Its antigen is unidentified. Here immunoSEQ multiplex PCR was the method, and the copy in TCRdb shows in-frame clones only, minus some. The sample holds 25,000 to 30,000 clones; roughly nine tenths are singletons and the top ten take around 0.89%. Germline V CDR1 and CDR2: DFQATT, SNEGSKA (reference sequence). This CDR3 contains 11 residues. V lost 6 bases and J lost 4, with 7 bases in between. These data are taken from a study of lymphopenia after photon versus proton radiotherapy. Regarding the study as a whole: After lymphocyte nadir, photon-treated repertoires showed oligoclonal expansion, especially CD8+ Temra.

This TCR was recovered from a woman between 50 and 59 years old with cholangiocarcinoma. Sequenced here: peripheral blood, sampled from a patient treated with photon-based radiotherapy. The genes are TRBV20-1 and TRBJ1-3, with D unclear. The DNA for the CDR3 is TGCAGTGCCCCCCGAGGAAACACCATATATTTT. Protein product: CSAPRGNTIYF.